This T cell receptor (beta chain) comes out of a study of blood T cells in healthy people across ages (dated by TCRdb to the mid-2010s). For context, the study as a whole: In model experiments, template switching captured about one uniquely barcoded TCR beta cDNA molecule for every two T cells. Using the same blood draw, the study looked at two additional independent replicas of 1 million unique cDNA reads for two donors, one aged 18 to 30 and the other aged 80 or older. Four age groups were formed from the donors: young (average about 17 years), middle-aged (around 37), aged (roughly 58) and long-lived (approximately 78). To track age-related changes in TCR beta repertoire diversity, the study relied on deep sequencing normalized with unique cDNA molecular identifiers.

Broader findings and caveats from the paper: Compared with the aged group, the long-lived group had more naive CD4+ T cells, fewer expanded clones and increased TCR diversity, a pattern suggesting age selection. There was a strong correlation between observed TCR beta diversity and the percentage of naive T cells measured by flow cytometry. Estimates of total diversity based on one million sequenced T cells were regarded as lower bounds and as underestimates. As age increased, observed TCR beta diversity per million T cells dropped in a roughly linear way, and a significant reduction was already evident by age roughly 36. Since profiling was done on bulk unsorted PBMCs, naive and antigen-experienced compartments could not be conclusively compared. Donor CMV infection status was unknown, potentially confounding age-related changes in expanded clonotypes.

The donors were 40 or so Caucasian individuals from Russia, aged roughly 6 to 100 years, who were systemically healthy. Around 9.9 milliliters of peripheral blood were collected from each donor into EDTA-treated Vacutainer tubes. PBMCs were isolated by Ficoll-Paque density-gradient centrifugation, with at least 7 million obtained per sample. Trizol reagent was used to extract total RNA from PBMCs, with at least 6 micrograms per sample. The percentages of naive CD45RAhigh/CD27high T cells were determined by flow cytometry on a PBMC aliquot from every donor. The library came from 5' RACE. Sequenced on an Illumina HiSeq 2500. A second PCR of roughly 7 to 12 cycles was performed with a sample-barcoded 5' primer and a J-beta primer mix. A template-switch 5' adaptor carrying 12 random nucleotides introduced a unique molecular identifier onto each TCR beta cDNA molecule. Each sample yielded at least 2.5 million CDR3-containing paired-end reads. First-strand cDNA synthesis was performed from all RNA using the Mint cDNA synthesis kit, with priming by a TRBC-specific oligonucleotide. After uracil-DNA glycosylase treatment, a first 18-cycle PCR used universal primers M1SS and BC2_uni_R on all cDNA. Per the original workflow: For normalization, 1 million high-quality reads, each with a distinct molecular identifier, were randomly selected from each sample. Reads sharing molecular identifiers were discarded rather than binned into consensus sequences. MiTCR, set to a Q25 quality threshold and the strictest error-elimination algorithm, was used for CDR3 identification, clonotype clustering and error correction. A nonparametric unseen species model using Euler transformation provided a lower-bound estimate of total TCR beta diversity. In TCRdb, the public reads were trimmed at Q25 with fastp and aligned with MiXCR, with productive beta chains retained. Each record represents a unique CDR3 protein, reported with the most common genes and DNA among its rows. Clone size and V and J calls follow TCRdb, not the original study. Here the sample has approximately 780,000 distinct CDR3 sequences; around 24% occur a single time. Jointly, the top ten make up 3% of the sample.

From the germline V gene (reference sequence), CDR1 is DFQATT and CDR2 is SNEGSKA. V is cut by 3 bases and J by 9 bases, and the space between the germline ends is 12 bases. The CDR3 runs 12 residues from the cysteine to the phenylalanine. Only CDR3 DNA remains: 36 bases, in frame from the first base. This clonotype showed up just a few times. Its cognate antigen has yet to be identified. Per-nucleotide qualities are absent, and no much larger clonotype sits a single base away. This sample was also put to use in a study of T cells of mothers and their children. The second source states: Nine systemically healthy Caucasian individuals served as donors, namely three mothers together with their six children. cDNA synthesis consumed the entire amount of extracted RNA, loaded at 1.5 ug RNA in each 15 ul reaction. In the second PCR, sample barcodes and 2-4 random nucleotides were introduced via the M1S primer. Over 8 million TCR beta CDR3 reads came from each mother, compared with around 3 million reads from each child. In both related and unrelated pairs, thymic selection shapes the output of TCR recombination in a similar way, with inherited differences having only a minor effect. Normalized repertoire overlap in related mother-child pairs was always slightly higher than in unrelated mother-child pairs, but the difference was never significant. With a sensitivity of approximately 100 clones per million clonotypes, no persistent microchimeric T cell clones were detected. To look for features that set related mother-child pairs apart from unrelated individuals, the researchers ran deep NGS to compare the TCR beta repertoires of mothers and children. Mothers averaged roughly 36 +/- 4 years of age and children averaged around 10 +/- 4 years. After adapter ligation with NEBNext reagents, the libraries were sequenced on Illumina HiSeq 2000 with 100+100 nt paired-end reads. To prevent cross-contamination, the mother and child libraries were prepared one month apart and sequenced in separate runs. Between roughly 450,000 and 2,000,000 distinct TCR beta clonotypes were identified per donor. Naive TCR beta clonotypes were estimated from low-frequency clonotypes matched to each donor's FACS-determined naive share, without sorting.

The sequence was obtained from a boy between 10 and 17 years old in good health. The V and J genes are TRBV20-1 and TRBJ2-1; no D segment can be confidently identified. The sequencing sample was made of blood. The CDR3 loop reads CSASRTPSEQFF. The base sequence is TGCAGTGCTAGTCGGACCCCATCTGAGCAGTTCTTC.